This T cell receptor beta chain derives from a study of OX40 agonist ivuxolimab in advanced cancers. Study as a whole: Treatment received earlier with anti-PD-1, anti-PD-L1 or anti-CTLA-4 agents was allowed, and around 36% had some.

Note on this clone: Its antigen remains unknown.

This CDR3 is built from 15 residues. Germline trimming cut 5 bases from V and 4 bases from J; bases unmatched to any gene: 10. In germline, CDR1 is MNHNY, CDR2 SVGAGI (reference sequence). Findings of the study overall: At 0.1 to 3.0 mg/kg and by week 6, CD4+ and CD8+ T cells in the blood had expanded clonally. Researchers report that CD8+ T cells had, on average, more expanded clones than CD4+.

TCRdb keeps only in-frame clones here, not all; method: immunoSEQ multiplex PCR. The sample contains roughly 79,000 clones, 84% of which appear only once. The specimen comprised CD4+ or CD8+ T cells sorted from blood, sampled in a trial of the OX40 agonist ivuxolimab. The chain employs TRBV6-6 and TRBJ1-1; 7 bases fit TRBD1. This TCR derives from an adult with an advanced solid tumor such as melanoma, head and neck, liver or kidney cancer. The DNA for the CDR3 is TGTGCCAGCAGTCGCGAGGACAGGCTGGGCACTGAAGCTTTCTTT. Protein: CASSREDRLGTEAFF.